This T cell receptor beta chain was captured by sequencing in a study of blood T cells in healthy people across ages. Combining a sample-barcoded 5' primer with a J-beta primer mix, a second PCR ran for roughly 6 to 12 cycles. One entry per CDR3 protein, called by TCRdb with MiXCR from the 5' RACE reads. In the table there are 1,100,000 or so distinct CDR3 sequences, around 43% of which are singletons. Whole-study findings and limits: Aged donors had fewer naive CD4+ cells and lower diversity than long-lived donors.

Trimming removed 4 bases at V and 11 bases at J, with 18 bases between. Germline CDR1 reads SGHRS; CDR2 reads YFSETQ. This CDR3 region has 13 residues. Remarks on this clonotype: The antigen is unknown.

Samples each had at least 5 micrograms of total RNA extracted. This rearrangement joins TRBV5-1 to TRBJ2-5; D is perhaps TRBD2 (5 bases). The origin of this receptor is a woman aged 60-70 years in good health. The sequencing sample was made of blood. CDR3 in DNA: TGCGCCAGCAGCGTGCCCGGGGATGGGGAGCAGTACTTC. Encoded protein: CASSVPGDGEQYF.